The 29 T cell receptor beta chains below were found in one sample sequenced in a study of blood T cell repertoires in COVID-19. Sequencing was performed with immunoSEQ multiplex PCR; in TCRdb, only in-frame clones are kept and a portion is missing. The repertoire holds around 85,000 clones, 90% seen once, with roughly 4.5% in the top ten. The sample comprised peripheral blood. These receptors all come from an elderly woman with active or convalescent COVID-19.

The chain uses TRBV27 and TRBJ2-3, with 7 bases fitting TRBD2. With 5 bases clipped from V and 1 base from J, the junction kept 12 bases outside the gene matches. The CDR3 contains 17 residues. Germline CDR1 and CDR2: MNHEY and SMNVEV (reference sequence). In nucleotides, the CDR3 is TGTGCCAGCAGTCCCCCCACTGGGAGGGAGGGCACAGATACGCAGTATTTT. Residues: CASSPPTGREGTDTQYF.

The chain uses TRBV6-5 and TRBJ1-1; a possible D gene is TRBD1 (5 bases). Germline CDR1 and CDR2: MNHEY and SVGAGI. Trimming left V 6 bases short and J 5 bases short, with 13 bases between. There are 13 residues in the CDR3. The CDR3 region is CASRRTGVTEAFF. As DNA, the CDR3 is TGTGCCAGCAGACGAACAGGTGTTACTGAAGCTTTCTTT.

The chain has TRBV2 and TRBJ2-1; 7 bases are a match to TRBD2. Germline lookup yields CDR1 SNHLY and CDR2 FYNNEI. This CDR3 region has 13 residues. With V trimmed by 3 bases and J by 8 bases, 4 bases remained unmatched. CDR3 protein: CASSDPGRDEQFF. CDR3 bases: TGTGCCAGCAGTGATCCTGGGAGGGATGAGCAGTTCTTC.

The rearrangement uses TRBV19 and TRBJ2-1; D might be TRBD1 (7 bases). The CDR3 is 17 amino acids. Trimming cost V 3 bases and J 4 bases, with 19 bases left between them. CDR1 is LNHDA, CDR2 SQIVND, per germline (reference sequence). The CDR3 loop is CASSMTQGGPRYNEQFF. The CDR3 DNA reads TGTGCCAGTAGTATGACCCAGGGGGGACCCCGTTACAATGAGCAGTTCTTC.

V and J are TRBV6-4 and TRBJ2-3; TRBD2 matches at 7 bases. The CDR3 covers 15 residues. V shed 0 bases and J 5 bases; nucleotides not matched to a gene: 5. Germline CDR1 MRHNA, CDR2 SNTAGT. The CDR3 DNA sequence: TGTGCCAGCAGTGACTCAGGGAGGGGCAGAGATACGCAGTATTTT. This codes for CASSDSGRGRDTQYF.

The chain employs TRBV29-1 and TRBJ2-5; D possibly corresponds to TRBD2 (6 bases). V was trimmed by 4 bases and J by 3 bases, leaving 12 bases between them. CDR3 length: 13 residues. Per germline, CDR1 SQVTM and CDR2 ANQGSEA. The CDR3 sequence: CSVVRGPEETQYF. The CDR3 region has the DNA TGCAGCGTTGTGCGGGGACCAGAAGAGACCCAGTACTTC.

The J gene is TRBJ1-6, the V gene TRBV7-9; TRBD1 matches 7 bases. The germline V gene has CDR1 SEHNR and CDR2 FQNEAQ (reference sequence). The CDR3 extends over 16 amino acids. The ends lost 3 bases at V and 8 bases at J; junction bases unmatched: 10. The CDR3 sequence is CASSLYGQARHSPLHF. CDR3 sequence (DNA): TGTGCCAGCAGCTTGTATGGACAGGCCCGACATTCACCCCTCCACTTT.

Notes on this clone: Compared with germline, one end of the junction differs, possibly owing to a read error. The chain combines TRBV12-3 or TRBV12-4 with TRBJ1-2; 8 bases match TRBD1. This CDR3 is built from 12 residues. DNA for the CDR3: TGTGCCAGCAGTCCACGGACAGGGCCCTTGCCCTTC. Residues: CASSPRTGPLPF.

This chain connects TRBV30 to TRBJ2-3; 10 bases line up with TRBD2. Germline V lookup: CDR1 GTSNPN, CDR2 SVGIG (reference sequence). The CDR3 sequence is 16 residues long. J was trimmed by 2 bases and V by 4 bases; bases with no gene match: 9. The CDR3 protein is CAWNSGTSAPTDTQYF. As DNA, the CDR3 is TGTGCCTGGAACTCCGGGACTAGCGCCCCCACAGATACGCAGTATTTT.

The V gene is TRBV19, the J gene TRBJ1-5; perhaps TRBD1 as D (6 bases). Trimming removed 5 bases from V and 5 bases from J, with 10 bases in between. Germline V gene sequence: CDR1 LNHDA, CDR2 SQIVND (reference sequence). There are 13 residues in the CDR3. The CDR3 DNA follows: TGTGCCAGTAGTCAGGGGAACTATCAGCCCCAGCATTTT. It is translated as CASSQGNYQPQHF.

This sequence joins TRBV9 and TRBJ2-2; 8 nucleotides agree with TRBD1. This CDR3 is built from 17 residues. The junction had 9 bases not matched to a gene; V was cut back by 4 bases and J by 1 base. Germline loops: CDR1 SGDLS, CDR2 YYNGEE. The chain's CDR3 is CASSSDRTGRNTGELFF. CDR3 in DNA: TGTGCCAGCAGCTCGGATCGGACAGGGCGGAACACCGGGGAGCTGTTTTTT.

The J gene is TRBJ1-6, the V gene TRBV5-1; 9 nucleotides align to TRBD1. Trimming cost V 4 bases and J 9 bases; bases outside gene matches: 8. The V gene's germline CDR1 is SGHRS and CDR2 YFSETQ. This CDR3 is 15 amino acids long. The CDR3 loop is CASSRDRAHRSPLHF. The CDR3 DNA is TGCGCCAGCAGCCGGGACAGGGCTCACCGTTCACCCCTCCACTTT.

This clone has only one observation. V is TRBV5-8 and J is TRBJ2-1; the D gene is possibly TRBD1 (6 bases). The CDR3 runs 15 residues. CDR1 SGHTS and CDR2 YDEGEE come from the germline V gene. Deletions cut 4 bases from V and 4 bases from J, with 15 bases between. The CDR3 bases are TGTGCCAGCAGCCCCCGGACAGCCGTATACAATGAGCAGTTCTTC. It codes for CASSPRTAVYNEQFF.

J is TRBJ2-1 and V is TRBV7-2, with D possibly matching TRBD2 (6 bases). This CDR3 spans 12 amino acids. Germline V gene lookup returns CDR1 SGHTA and CDR2 FQGNSA. Trimming took off 8 bases at V and 10 bases at J, with 15 bases between the two ends. For the CDR3, the DNA is TGTGCCAGCCGACTAGTCGGGGACGAGCAGTTCTTC. This sequence encodes CASRLVGDEQFF.

CDR3 protein: CATSDSVGQNTDTQYF. DNA of the CDR3: TGTGCCACCAGTGATTCCGTGGGACAGAACACAGATACGCAGTATTTT. The chain combines TRBV24-1 with TRBJ2-3; 7 bases match TRBD1. The germline V gene encodes CDR1 KGHDR and CDR2 SFDVKD. The CDR3 totals 16 residues. J lost 2 bases, V lost 2 bases, and 6 bases had no gene match.

This clone was picked up one time. This chain links TRBV29-1 with TRBJ1-5; D is possibly TRBD1 (5 bases). Between the trimmed V and J ends, which lost 6 bases and 3 bases, there was a span of 9 bases. The CDR3 sequence is 12 residues long. Per germline, CDR1 SQVTM and CDR2 ANQGSEA. The CDR3 bases are TGCAGCGTGGGGGGGAACAATCAGCCCCAGCATTTT. The encoded protein is CSVGGNNQPQHF.

The chain couples TRBV12-3 or TRBV12-4 to TRBJ2-1, with D possibly being TRBD1 (6 bases). The CDR3 is 12 residues long. Trimming pared 6 bases from V and 7 bases from J, leaving 10 bases between. The CDR3 loop reads CASSAQGNEQFF. In nucleotides, the CDR3 is TGTGCCAGCAGCGCCCAGGGGAATGAGCAGTTCTTC.

The chain combines TRBV19 with TRBJ2-7, with 7 bases identical to TRBD2. J was trimmed by 1 base and V by 3 bases; bases with no gene match: 6. Germline V gene lookup returns CDR1 LNHDA and CDR2 SQIVND (reference sequence). The CDR3 covers 15 residues. CDR3 residues: CASSIDGGLSYEQYF. In nucleotides, the CDR3 is TGTGCCAGTAGTATCGACGGGGGACTATCCTACGAGCAGTACTTC.

This sequence joins TRBV27 and TRBJ1-4; a possible D gene is TRBD1 (5 bases). The germline gives CDR1 MNHEY, CDR2 SMNVEV (reference sequence). There are 14 residues in the CDR3. With 4 bases removed from V and 8 bases from J, the gap between germline ends came to 14 bases. CDR3 sequence: CASSSPGRREKLFF. The DNA of the CDR3 is TGTGCCAGCAGTTCGCCAGGGAGGAGGGAAAAACTGTTTTTT.

Written as DNA, the CDR3 is TGTGCCAGCAGTTCCCTCGGGACAGGGGGCGTCGAGCAGTACTTC. The encoded protein is CASSSLGTGGVEQYF. This chain uses TRBV28 with TRBJ2-7; 12 positions match TRBD1. The V gene end was trimmed by 4 bases and the J gene end by 6 bases; junction bases not matched to a gene: 7. Germline lookup yields CDR1 MDHEN and CDR2 SYDVKM. This CDR3 comprises 15 residues.

This chain joins TRBV6-6 and TRBJ1-6, with 7 bases matching TRBD1. CDR1 and CDR2 from the germline V gene are MNHNY and SVGAGI (reference sequence). V lost 4 bases, J lost 9 bases, and 3 bases stayed unmatched. The CDR3 contains 13 residues. CDR3 amino acids: CASSSTGFSPLHF. The DNA for the CDR3 is TGTGCCAGCAGTTCGACAGGGTTTTCACCCCTCCACTTT.

The CDR3 sequence: CASSLTGTSGRYIQYF. The DNA for the CDR3 is TGTGCCAGCAGCCTTACCGGGACTAGCGGGAGATACATTCAGTACTTC. The rearrangement links TRBV27 to TRBJ2-4, with 14 nucleotides matching TRBD2. Germline CDR1 and CDR2: MNHEY and SMNVEV (reference sequence). The CDR3 spans 16 residues. V shed 6 bases, J shed 8 bases, and the junction held 9 bases outside the gene matches.

The rearrangement uses TRBV27 and TRBJ2-1, with no clear D. Trimming cost V 3 bases and J 3 bases, with 6 bases left between them. Germline CDR1 reads MNHEY; CDR2 reads SMNVEV (reference sequence). This CDR3 spans 13 amino acids. CDR3 protein: CASSLSFYNEQFF. The DNA for the CDR3 is TGTGCCAGCAGTTTGAGCTTCTACAATGAGCAGTTCTTC.

This sequence joins TRBV28 and TRBJ1-5; D unresolved. The length of the CDR3 is 11 residues. The germline V gene has CDR1 MDHEN and CDR2 SYDVKM. V lost 6 bases and J 7 bases, leaving 7 bases between the germline ends. The CDR3 sequence is CASSIRQPQHF. Written as DNA, the CDR3 is TGTGCCAGCAGCATCAGGCAGCCCCAGCATTTT.

The J gene is TRBJ1-5, the V gene TRBV10-2; 9 nucleotides line up with TRBD1. CDR3 length equals 17 residues. Germline V gene sequence: CDR1 WSHSY, CDR2 SAAADI. Trimming took 5 bases from V and 0 from J; bases not matched to a gene: 8. In nucleotides, the CDR3 is TGCGCCAGCAGTCCAAAGGACAGGGGAGGTAGCAATCAGCCCCAGCATTTT. Protein sequence: CASSPKDRGGSNQPQHF.

The chain carries TRBV19 and TRBJ2-2, with 12 bases that match TRBD2. The CDR3 length is 18 residues. V lost 2 bases, J lost 7 bases, and 11 bases stayed unmatched. CDR1 and CDR2 from the germline V gene are LNHDA and SQIVND (reference sequence). The CDR3 DNA reads as TGTGCCAGTAGTATACCCCCCCGACTAGCGGGAGTGATCGGGGAGCTGTTTTTT. Translated, it gives CASSIPPRLAGVIGELFF.

The rearrangement uses TRBV7-2 and TRBJ2-3, with D possibly being TRBD1 (5 bases). The CDR3 extends over 15 amino acids. Deletions cut 5 bases from V and 1 base from J, with 13 bases between. Germline V CDR1 and CDR2: SGHTA, FQGNSA. The CDR3 sequence is CASSPSTGGTDTQYF. For the CDR3, the DNA is TGTGCCAGCAGCCCCTCAACAGGAGGCACAGATACGCAGTATTTT.

The chain employs TRBV15 and TRBJ1-3; D unresolved. The ends were cut back, 8 bases at V and 0 bases at J, with 14 bases in the middle. CDR1 is LNHNV, CDR2 YYDKDF, per germline (reference sequence). This CDR3 region has 15 residues. This CDR3 reads CATSRGPGSGNTIYF. CDR3 coding DNA: TGTGCCACCTCGAGAGGCCCTGGCTCTGGAAACACCATATATTTT.

V and J are TRBV6-2 or TRBV6-3 and TRBJ1-1; TRBD1 matches 9 bases. CDR1 and CDR2 from the germline V gene are MNHEY and SVGEGT. J was trimmed by 3 bases and V by 6 bases; bases with no gene match: 8. This CDR3 region has 15 residues. The CDR3 nucleotides are TGTGCCAGCAGCTTACAGGGGGCGAGTTACACTGAAGCTTTCTTT. It encodes CASSLQGASYTEAFF.